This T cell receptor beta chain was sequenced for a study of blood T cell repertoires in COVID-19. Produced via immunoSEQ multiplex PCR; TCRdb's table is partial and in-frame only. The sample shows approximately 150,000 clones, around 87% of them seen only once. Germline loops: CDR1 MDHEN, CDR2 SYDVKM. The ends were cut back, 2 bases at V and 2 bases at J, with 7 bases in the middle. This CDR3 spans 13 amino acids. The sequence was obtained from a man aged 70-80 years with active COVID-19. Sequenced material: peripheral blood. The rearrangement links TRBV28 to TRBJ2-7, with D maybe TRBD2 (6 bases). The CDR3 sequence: CASSLGGTYEQYF. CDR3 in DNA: TGTGCCAGCAGTTTAGGAGGGACCTACGAGCAGTACTTC.